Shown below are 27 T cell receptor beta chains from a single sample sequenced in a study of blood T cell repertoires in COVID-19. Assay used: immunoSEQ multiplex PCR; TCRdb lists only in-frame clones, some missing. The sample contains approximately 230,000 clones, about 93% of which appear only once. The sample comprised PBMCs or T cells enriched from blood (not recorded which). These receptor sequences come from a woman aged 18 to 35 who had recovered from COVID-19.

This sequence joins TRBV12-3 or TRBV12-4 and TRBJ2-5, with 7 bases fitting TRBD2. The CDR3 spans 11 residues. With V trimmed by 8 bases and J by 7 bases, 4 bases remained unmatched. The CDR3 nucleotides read TGTGCCAGCGGGAGGGAGGGGACCCAGTACTTC. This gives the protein CASGREGTQYF.

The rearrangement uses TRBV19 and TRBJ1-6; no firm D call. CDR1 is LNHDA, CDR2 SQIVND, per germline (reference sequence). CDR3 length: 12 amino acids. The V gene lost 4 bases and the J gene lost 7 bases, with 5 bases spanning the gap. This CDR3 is CASSTQNSPLHF. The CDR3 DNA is TGTGCCAGTAGTACACAGAATTCACCCCTCCACTTT.

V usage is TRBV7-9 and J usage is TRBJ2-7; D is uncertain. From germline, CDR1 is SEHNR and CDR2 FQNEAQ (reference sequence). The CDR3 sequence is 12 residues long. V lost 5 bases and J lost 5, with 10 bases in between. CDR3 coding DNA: TGTGCCAGCAGCCCCGCCGTAGACGAGCAGTACTTC. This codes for CASSPAVDEQYF.

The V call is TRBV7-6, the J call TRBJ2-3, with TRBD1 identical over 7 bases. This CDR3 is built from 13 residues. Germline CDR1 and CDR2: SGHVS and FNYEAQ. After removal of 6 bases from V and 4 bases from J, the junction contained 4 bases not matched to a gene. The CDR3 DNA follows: TGTGCCAGCAGTCAAGGGGGCCCAGATACGCAGTATTTT. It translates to CASSQGGPDTQYF.

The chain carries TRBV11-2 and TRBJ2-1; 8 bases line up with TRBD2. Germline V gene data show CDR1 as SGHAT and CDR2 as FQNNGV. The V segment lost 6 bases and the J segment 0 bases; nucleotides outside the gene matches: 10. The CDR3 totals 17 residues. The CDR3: CASSTGTSYGSYNEQFF. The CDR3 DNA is TGTGCCAGCAGTACCGGGACTAGTTACGGCTCCTACAATGAGCAGTTCTTC.

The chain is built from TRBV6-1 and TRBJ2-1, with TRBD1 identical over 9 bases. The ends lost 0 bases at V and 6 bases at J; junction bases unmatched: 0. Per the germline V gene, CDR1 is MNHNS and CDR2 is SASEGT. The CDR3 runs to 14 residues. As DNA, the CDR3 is TGTGCCAGCAGTGAAGCGACAGGGGGCAATGAGCAGTTCTTC. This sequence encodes CASSEATGGNEQFF.

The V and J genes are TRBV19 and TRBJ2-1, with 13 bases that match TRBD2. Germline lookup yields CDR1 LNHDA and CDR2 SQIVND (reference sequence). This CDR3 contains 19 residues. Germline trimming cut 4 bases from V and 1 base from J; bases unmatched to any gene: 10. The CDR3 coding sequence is TGTGCCAGTAGTACTCCGGGACTAGCGGGGTCAATGTCCTACAATGAGCAGTTCTTC. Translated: CASSTPGLAGSMSYNEQFF.

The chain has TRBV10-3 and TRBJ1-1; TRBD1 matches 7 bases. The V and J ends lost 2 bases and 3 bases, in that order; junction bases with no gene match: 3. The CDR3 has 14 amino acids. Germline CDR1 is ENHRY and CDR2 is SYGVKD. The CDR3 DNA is TGTGCCATCAGTGAGAGACAGGGATACACTGAAGCTTTCTTT. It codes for CAISERQGYTEAFF.

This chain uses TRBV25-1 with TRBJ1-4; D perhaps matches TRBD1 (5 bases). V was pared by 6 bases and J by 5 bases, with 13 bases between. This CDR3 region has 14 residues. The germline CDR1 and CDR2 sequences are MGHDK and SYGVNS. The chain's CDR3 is CASSDRGRNEKLFF. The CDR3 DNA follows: TGTGCCAGCAGCGATCGGGGGAGAAATGAAAAACTGTTTTTT.

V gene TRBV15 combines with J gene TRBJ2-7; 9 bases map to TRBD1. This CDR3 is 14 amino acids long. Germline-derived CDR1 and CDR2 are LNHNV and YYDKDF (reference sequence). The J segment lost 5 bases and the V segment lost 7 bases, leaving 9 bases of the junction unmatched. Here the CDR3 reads CATKPGQGSHEQYF. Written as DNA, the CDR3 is TGTGCCACCAAACCGGGACAGGGCTCTCACGAGCAGTACTTC.

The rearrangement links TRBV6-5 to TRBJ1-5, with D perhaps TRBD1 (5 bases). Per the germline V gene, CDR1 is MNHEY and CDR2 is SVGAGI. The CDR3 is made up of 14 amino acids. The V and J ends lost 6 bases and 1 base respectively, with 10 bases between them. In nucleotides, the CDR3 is TGTGCCAGCAGCAAGGAGGGGAGCAATCAGCCCCAGCATTTT. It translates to CASSKEGSNQPQHF.

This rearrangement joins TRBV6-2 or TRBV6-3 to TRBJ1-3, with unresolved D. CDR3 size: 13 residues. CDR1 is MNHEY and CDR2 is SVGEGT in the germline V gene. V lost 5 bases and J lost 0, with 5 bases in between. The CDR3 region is CASSQISGNTIYF. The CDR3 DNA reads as TGTGCCAGCAGTCAGATCTCTGGAAACACCATATATTTT.

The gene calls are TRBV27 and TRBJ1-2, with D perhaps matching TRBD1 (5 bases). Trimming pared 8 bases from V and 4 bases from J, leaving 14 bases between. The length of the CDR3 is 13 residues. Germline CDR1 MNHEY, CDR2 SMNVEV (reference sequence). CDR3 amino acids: CASSPLGVYGYTF. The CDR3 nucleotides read TGTGCCAGCTCCCCCCTAGGGGTCTATGGCTACACCTTC.

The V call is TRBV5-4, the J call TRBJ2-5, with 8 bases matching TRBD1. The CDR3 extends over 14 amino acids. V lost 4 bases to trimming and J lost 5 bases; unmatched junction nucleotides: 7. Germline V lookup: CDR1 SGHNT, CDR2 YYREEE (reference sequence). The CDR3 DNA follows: TGTGCCAGCAGCATCGGACAGGGCCGTGAGACCCAGTACTTC. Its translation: CASSIGQGRETQYF.

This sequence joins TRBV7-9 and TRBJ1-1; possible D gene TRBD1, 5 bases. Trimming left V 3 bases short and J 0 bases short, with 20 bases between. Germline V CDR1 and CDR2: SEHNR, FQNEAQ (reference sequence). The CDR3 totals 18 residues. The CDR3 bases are TGTGCCAGCAGCTTTGGACCGGGGGACGGGTACTTGAACACTGAAGCTTTCTTT. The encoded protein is CASSFGPGDGYLNTEAFF.

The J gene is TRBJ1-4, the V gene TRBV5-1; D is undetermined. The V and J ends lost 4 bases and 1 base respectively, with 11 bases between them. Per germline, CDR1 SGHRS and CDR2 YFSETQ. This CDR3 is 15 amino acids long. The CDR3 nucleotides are TGCGCCAGCAGCCCCAATGCGAGAACTAATGAAAAACTGTTTTTT. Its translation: CASSPNARTNEKLFF.

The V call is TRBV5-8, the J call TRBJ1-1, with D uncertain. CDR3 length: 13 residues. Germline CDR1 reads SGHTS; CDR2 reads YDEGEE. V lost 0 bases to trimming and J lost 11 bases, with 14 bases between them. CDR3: CASSLANFPRAFF. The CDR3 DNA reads TGTGCCAGCAGCTTGGCCAACTTCCCTCGGGCTTTCTTT.

The CDR3 loop reads CASSQGGQLSGNTIYF. The CDR3 nucleotides are TGCGCCAGCAGCCAAGGCGGACAGCTCTCTGGAAACACCATATATTTT. The chain is built from TRBV4-1 and TRBJ1-3; a weak D match, TRBD1 (6 bases). The CDR3 runs 16 residues. Germline assignment: CDR1 MGHRA and CDR2 YSYEKL. V was trimmed by 1 base and J by 0 bases, leaving 10 bases between them.

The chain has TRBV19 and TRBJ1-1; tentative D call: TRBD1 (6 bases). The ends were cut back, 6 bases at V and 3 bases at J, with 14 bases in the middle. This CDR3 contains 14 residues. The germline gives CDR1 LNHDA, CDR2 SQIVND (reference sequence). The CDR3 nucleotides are TGTGCCAGTAGCAGACGGACAGAAGACACTGAAGCTTTCTTT. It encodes CASSRRTEDTEAFF. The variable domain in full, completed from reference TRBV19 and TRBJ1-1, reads DGGITQSPKYLFRKEGQNVTLSCEQNLNHDAMYWYRQDPGQGLRLIYYSQIVNDFQKGDIAEGYSVSREKKESFPLTVTSAQKNPTAFYLCASSRRTEDTEAFFGQGTRLTVV.

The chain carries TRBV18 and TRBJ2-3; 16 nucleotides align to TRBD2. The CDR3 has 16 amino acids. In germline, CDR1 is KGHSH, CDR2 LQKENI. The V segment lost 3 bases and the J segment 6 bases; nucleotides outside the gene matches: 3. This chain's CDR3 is CASSPGLAGGADTQYF. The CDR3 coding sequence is TGTGCCAGCTCACCGGGACTAGCGGGAGGGGCGGATACGCAGTATTTT.

This CDR3 is CASSQRTGGLDGYTF. CDR3 DNA: TGTGCCAGCAGCCAACGGACAGGGGGGTTGGATGGCTACACCTTC. The chain links TRBV9 to TRBJ1-2; 10 nucleotides match TRBD1. The CDR3 runs 15 residues. CDR1 and CDR2 (germline): SGDLS, YYNGEE. The J segment lost 6 bases and the V segment lost 4 bases, leaving 9 bases of the junction unmatched.

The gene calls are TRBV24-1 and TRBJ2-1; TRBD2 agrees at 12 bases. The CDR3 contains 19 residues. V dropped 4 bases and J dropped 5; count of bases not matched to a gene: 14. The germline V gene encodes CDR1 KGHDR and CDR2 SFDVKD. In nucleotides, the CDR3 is TGTGCCACCAGTGACCCCGTATTGGCTAGCGGGGGGGAGGACAATGAGCAGTTCTTC. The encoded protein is CATSDPVLASGGEDNEQFF.

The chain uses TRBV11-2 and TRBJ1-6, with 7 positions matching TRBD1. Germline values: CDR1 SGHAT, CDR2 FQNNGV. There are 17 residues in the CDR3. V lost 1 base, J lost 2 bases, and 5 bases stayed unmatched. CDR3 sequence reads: CASSLGQGGPYNSPLHF. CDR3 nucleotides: TGTGCCAGCAGCTTAGGACAGGGAGGACCCTATAATTCACCCCTCCACTTT.

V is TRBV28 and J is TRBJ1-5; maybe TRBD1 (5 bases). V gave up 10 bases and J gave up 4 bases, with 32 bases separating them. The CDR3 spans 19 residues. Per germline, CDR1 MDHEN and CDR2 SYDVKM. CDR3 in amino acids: CATQGHSIPGLSFNQPQHF. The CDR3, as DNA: TGTGCCACCCAGGGCCACTCGATACCGGGACTCTCGTTTAATCAGCCCCAGCATTTT.

CDR3 coding DNA: TGTGCCAGCAGCCCGGACGCTGGAGCGGGGGGGACCTACGAGCAGTACTTC. It encodes CASSPDAGAGGTYEQYF. The chain joins TRBV7-2 to TRBJ2-7; 10 bases are shared with TRBD2. The CDR3 is 17 amino acids. V lost 5 bases to trimming and J lost 2 bases; unmatched junction nucleotides: 12. CDR1 and CDR2 from the germline V gene are SGHTA and FQGNSA. Filled out from reference TRBV7-2 and TRBJ2-7, the complete variable domain reads GAGVSQSPSNKVTEKGKDVELRCDPISGHTALYWYRQSLGQGLEFLIYFQGNSAPDKSGLPSDRFSAERTGGSVSTLTIQRTQQEDSAVYLCASSPDAGAGGTYEQYFGPGTRLTVT.

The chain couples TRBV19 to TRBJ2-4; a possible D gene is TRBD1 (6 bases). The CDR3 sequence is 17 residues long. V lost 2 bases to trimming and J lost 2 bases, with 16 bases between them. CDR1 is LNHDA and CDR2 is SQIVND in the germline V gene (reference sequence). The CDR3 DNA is TGTGCCAGTAGTATATGGGGGCTAGTTGCCCCCAAAAACATTCAGTACTTC. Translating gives CASSIWGLVAPKNIQYF.

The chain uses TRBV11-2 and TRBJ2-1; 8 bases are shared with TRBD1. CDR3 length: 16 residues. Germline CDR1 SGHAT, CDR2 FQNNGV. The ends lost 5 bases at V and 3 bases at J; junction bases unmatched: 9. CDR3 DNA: TGTGCCAGCAGCCCCGGGACAGGTGGCGACTACAATGAGCAGTTCTTC. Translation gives CASSPGTGGDYNEQFF.